Here is one T cell receptor beta chain with its context. Looked up from germline, CDR1 is SGHDT and CDR2 is YYEEEE. Trimming cost V 1 base and J 4 bases, with 17 bases left between them. The CDR3 runs to 17 residues. This record belongs to a study of T cell responses to AZD1222 COVID-19 vaccine. Method: immunoSEQ multiplex PCR; TCRdb's copy keeps in-frame clones and lacks some. The sample holds 150,000 or so clones, approximately 90% seen once. The sample consisted of peripheral blood, taken 28 days after the second AZD1222 dose. This TCR came from an adult who received the AZD1222 COVID-19 vaccine. This chain joins TRBV5-6 and TRBJ2-2, with D perhaps matching TRBD1 (6 bases). CDR3 coding DNA: TGTGCCAGCAGCTTGTTTCGACAGGCCACTTTCACCGGGGAGCTGTTTTTT. The encoded protein is CASSLFRQATFTGELFF.